The present T cell receptor (beta chain) was sequenced within a study of blood T cell repertoires in COVID-19. On the study more broadly: COVID-19 samples collected from the United States, Italy and Spain covered acute and convalescent phases.

CDR1 and CDR2 from the germline V gene are KGHSH and LQKENI. V was clipped by 6 bases and J by 5 bases; unmatched bases: 15. This CDR3 contains 17 residues. Per the original methods: Estimated nucleated cell counts came from reference gene primer amplification. TCRdb's copy holds only in-frame clones and misses some; the assay was immunoSEQ multiplex PCR. That table supplies the V and J calls and clone size; D and trimming were determined from the DNA. The profile covers approximately 230,000 clones, with under 90% appearing a single time and around 1.8% taken by the ten largest. Participants were aged roughly 18 to 95 years, lived in 25 or so US areas, and enrolled virtually.

The TCR originated in a man aged 35-49 years who had recovered from COVID-19. What was sequenced was PBMCs or T cells enriched from blood (not recorded which). V gene TRBV18 combines with J gene TRBJ2-7, with 11 bases that match TRBD2. The CDR3 DNA reads as TGTGCCAGCTCCCCTCGACTAGCGGGGCGGGGGAGCAACGAGCAGTACTTC. Residues: CASSPRLAGRGSNEQYF.